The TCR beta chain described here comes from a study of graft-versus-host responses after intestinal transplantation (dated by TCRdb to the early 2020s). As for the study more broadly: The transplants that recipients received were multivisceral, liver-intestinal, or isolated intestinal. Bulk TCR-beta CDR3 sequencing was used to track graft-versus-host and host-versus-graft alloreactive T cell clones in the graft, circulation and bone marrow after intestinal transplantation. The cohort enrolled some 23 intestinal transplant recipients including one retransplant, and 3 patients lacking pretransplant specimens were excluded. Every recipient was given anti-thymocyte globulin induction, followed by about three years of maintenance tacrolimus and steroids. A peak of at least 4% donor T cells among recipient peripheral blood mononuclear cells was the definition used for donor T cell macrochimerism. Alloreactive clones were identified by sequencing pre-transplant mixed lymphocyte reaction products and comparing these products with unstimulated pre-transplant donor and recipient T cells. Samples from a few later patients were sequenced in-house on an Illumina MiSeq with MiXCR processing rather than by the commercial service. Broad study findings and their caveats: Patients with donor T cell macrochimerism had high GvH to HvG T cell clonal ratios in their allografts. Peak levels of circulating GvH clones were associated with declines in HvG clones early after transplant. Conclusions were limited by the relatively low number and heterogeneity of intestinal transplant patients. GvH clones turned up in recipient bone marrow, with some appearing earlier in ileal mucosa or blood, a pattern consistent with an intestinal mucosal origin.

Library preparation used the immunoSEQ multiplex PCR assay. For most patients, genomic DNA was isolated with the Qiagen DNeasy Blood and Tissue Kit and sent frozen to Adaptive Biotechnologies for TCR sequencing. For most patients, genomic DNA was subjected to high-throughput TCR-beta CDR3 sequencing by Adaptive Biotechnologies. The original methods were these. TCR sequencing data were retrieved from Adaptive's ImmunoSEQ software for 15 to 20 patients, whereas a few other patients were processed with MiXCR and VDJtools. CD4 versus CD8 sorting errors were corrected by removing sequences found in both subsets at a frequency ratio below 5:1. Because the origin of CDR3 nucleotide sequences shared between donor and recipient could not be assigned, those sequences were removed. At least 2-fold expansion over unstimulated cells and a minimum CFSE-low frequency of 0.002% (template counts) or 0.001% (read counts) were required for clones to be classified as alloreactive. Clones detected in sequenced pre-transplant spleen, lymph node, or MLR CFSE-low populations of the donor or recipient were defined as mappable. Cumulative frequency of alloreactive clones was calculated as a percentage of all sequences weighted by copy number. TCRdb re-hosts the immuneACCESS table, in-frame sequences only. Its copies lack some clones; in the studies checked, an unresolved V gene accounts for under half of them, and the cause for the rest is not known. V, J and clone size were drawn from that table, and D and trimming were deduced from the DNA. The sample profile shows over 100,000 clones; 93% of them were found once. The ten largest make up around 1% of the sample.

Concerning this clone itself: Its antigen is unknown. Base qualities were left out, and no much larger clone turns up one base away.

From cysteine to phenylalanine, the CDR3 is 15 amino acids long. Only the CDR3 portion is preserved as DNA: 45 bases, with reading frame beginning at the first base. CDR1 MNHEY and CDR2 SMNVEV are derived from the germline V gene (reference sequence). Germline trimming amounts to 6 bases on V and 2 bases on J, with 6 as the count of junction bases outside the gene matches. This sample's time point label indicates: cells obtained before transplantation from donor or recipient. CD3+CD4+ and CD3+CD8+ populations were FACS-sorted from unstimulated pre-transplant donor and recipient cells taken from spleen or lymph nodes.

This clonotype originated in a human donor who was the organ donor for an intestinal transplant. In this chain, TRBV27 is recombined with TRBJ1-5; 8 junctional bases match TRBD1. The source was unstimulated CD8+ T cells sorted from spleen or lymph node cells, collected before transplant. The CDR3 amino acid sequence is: CASSQGAAGNQPQHF. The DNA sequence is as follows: TGTGCCAGCAGCCAGGGGGCGGCGGGCAATCAGCCCCAGCATTTT.